A selection of T cell receptor beta chains follows, all from one sample in a study of cytomegalovirus exposure and HLA in healthy donors. The method was immunoSEQ multiplex PCR; TCRdb's version includes in-frame clones alone and lacks a portion of them. The data show tens of thousands of clones, with roughly nine tenths seen just once and roughly 2.5% held by the top ten. Specimen: PBMCs. The receptors were sampled from a woman aged 18-29 years in good health and CMV-seronegative. Each CDR3 is given with its conserved first and last residue. The order of the fields is clone size, J gene, D gene, V gene, CDR3 protein, CDR3 DNA. A D gene is named only where the DNA matches it firmly. Clone sizes are given selectively: once, few, many, or a class where the clone is expanded.

clone size: .
J gene: TRBJ2-7
D gene: TRBD2
V gene: TRBV25-1
CDR3 protein: CASRGLAAYEQYF
CDR3 DNA: TGTGCCAGCAGGGGACTAGCGGCCTACGAGCAGTACTTC

clone size: .
J gene: TRBJ2-2
D gene: TRBD2
V gene: TRBV9
CDR3 protein: CASSRPGLAITGELFF
CDR3 DNA: TGTGCCAGCAGCAGACCGGGACTAGCGATCACCGGGGAGCTGTTTTTT

clone size: .
J gene: TRBJ2-7
D gene: .
V gene: TRBV30
CDR3 protein: CAWNLRGGQNEQYF
CDR3 DNA: TGTGCCTGGAACTTAAGGGGGGGGCAGAACGAGCAGTACTTC

clone size: once
J gene: TRBJ1-1
D gene: TRBD1
V gene: TRBV11-2
CDR3 protein: CASTPGDRGHIAFF
CDR3 DNA: TGTGCCAGTACCCCCGGGGACAGGGGGCATATAGCTTTCTTT

clone size: .
J gene: TRBJ2-7
D gene: TRBD1
V gene: TRBV15
CDR3 protein: CATSRDLQGTITPYEQYF
CDR3 DNA: TGTGCCACCAGCAGAGATTTACAGGGGACGATTACCCCCTACGAGCAGTACTTC

clone size: .
J gene: TRBJ2-5
D gene: TRBD2
V gene: TRBV27
CDR3 protein: CASSTGGGEETQYF
CDR3 DNA: TGTGCCAGCAGCACAGGTGGGGGGGAAGAGACCCAGTACTTC

clone size: .
J gene: TRBJ2-5
D gene: .
V gene: TRBV5-6
CDR3 protein: CASSLRGTDLAAQYF
CDR3 DNA: TGTGCCAGCAGCTTGCGGGGGACAGACCTCGCGGCCCAGTACTTC

clone size: once
J gene: TRBJ2-7
D gene: .
V gene: TRBV27
CDR3 protein: CASSSSSTRNYEQYF
CDR3 DNA: TGTGCCAGCAGTTCCTCGTCGACACGTAACTACGAGCAGTACTTC

clone size: .
J gene: TRBJ1-3
D gene: TRBD1
V gene: TRBV5-1
CDR3 protein: CASSAGTGAGNTIYF
CDR3 DNA: TGCGCCAGCAGCGCCGGGACAGGGGCTGGAAACACCATATATTTT

clone size: .
J gene: TRBJ2-3
D gene: .
V gene: TRBV6-5
CDR3 protein: CASSQLARPTDTQYF
CDR3 DNA: TGTGCCAGCAGCCAACTCGCTAGGCCCACAGATACGCAGTATTTT

clone size: .
J gene: TRBJ2-5
D gene: .
V gene: TRBV7-9
CDR3 protein: CASSLGRGVGSSQEAQYF
CDR3 DNA: TGTGCCAGCAGCTTAGGTCGGGGAGTGGGATCTAGTCAAGAGGCCCAGTACTTC

clone size: .
J gene: TRBJ1-2
D gene: .
V gene: TRBV7-2
CDR3 protein: CASSLVQEDNYGYTF
CDR3 DNA: TGTGCCAGCAGCTTAGTTCAGGAGGACAACTATGGCTACACCTTC

clone size: .
J gene: TRBJ2-3
D gene: TRBD1
V gene: TRBV5-1
CDR3 protein: CASSLRGDTQYF
CDR3 DNA: TGCGCCAGCAGCCTCAGGGGGGATACGCAGTATTTT

clone size: .
J gene: TRBJ1-5
D gene: .
V gene: TRBV9
CDR3 protein: CASSVAPSGDQPQHF
CDR3 DNA: TGTGCCAGCAGCGTAGCCCCGAGCGGGGATCAGCCCCAGCATTTT

clone size: .
J gene: TRBJ2-3
D gene: TRBD1
V gene: TRBV11-2
CDR3 protein: CASSASRDRGSDTQYF
CDR3 DNA: TGTGCCAGCAGCGCCTCCCGGGACAGGGGATCAGATACGCAGTATTTT

clone size: .
J gene: TRBJ2-7
D gene: .
V gene: TRBV6-1
CDR3 protein: CASSEIGTSQAVYEQYF
CDR3 DNA: TGTGCCAGCAGTGAAATTGGGACTTCGCAGGCAGTTTACGAGCAGTACTTC

clone size: .
J gene: TRBJ2-5
D gene: .
V gene: TRBV4-2
CDR3 protein: CASSNTQETQYF
CDR3 DNA: TGTGCCAGCAGCAACACACAAGAGACCCAGTACTTC

clone size: .
J gene: TRBJ1-5
D gene: .
V gene: TRBV7-2
CDR3 protein: CASSLREGQPQHF
CDR3 DNA: TGTGCCAGCAGCTTACGGGAAGGTCAGCCCCAGCATTTT

clone size: few
J gene: TRBJ1-1
D gene: .
V gene: TRBV6-5
CDR3 protein: CASRQGPHTEAFF
CDR3 DNA: TGTGCCAGCAGACAGGGACCGCACACTGAAGCTTTCTTT

clone size: .
J gene: TRBJ2-2
D gene: .
V gene: TRBV27
CDR3 protein: CASSLLFTAANTGELFF
CDR3 DNA: TGTGCCAGCAGTTTATTGTTTACAGCTGCGAACACCGGGGAGCTGTTTTTT

clone size: .
J gene: TRBJ1-3
D gene: .
V gene: TRBV18
CDR3 protein: CASSEAGNTIYF
CDR3 DNA: TGTGCCAGCTCAGAGGCGGGAAACACCATATATTTT

clone size: .
J gene: TRBJ2-5
D gene: TRBD2
V gene: TRBV7-9
CDR3 protein: CSSSPATSGRETQYF
CDR3 DNA: TGTTCCAGCAGCCCCGCGACTAGCGGGAGAGAGACCCAGTACTTC

clone size: .
J gene: TRBJ2-1
D gene: TRBD1
V gene: TRBV19
CDR3 protein: CASKTGLGDEQFF
CDR3 DNA: TGTGCCAGTAAGACAGGGTTAGGAGATGAGCAGTTCTTC

clone size: .
J gene: TRBJ2-3
D gene: TRBD2
V gene: TRBV18
CDR3 protein: CASSLRPGLAEYSTDTQYF
CDR3 DNA: TGTGCCAGCTCACTCCGACCGGGACTAGCGGAATATAGCACAGATACGCAGTATTTT

clone size: .
J gene: TRBJ2-7
D gene: TRBD1
V gene: TRBV20-1
CDR3 protein: CSAPRGNEQYF
CDR3 DNA: TGCAGTGCTCCCAGGGGGAACGAGCAGTACTTC

clone size: .
J gene: TRBJ2-1
D gene: .
V gene: TRBV5-1
CDR3 protein: CASSASAGTYNEQFF
CDR3 DNA: TGCGCCAGCAGCGCATCAGCCGGGACCTACAATGAGCAGTTCTTC